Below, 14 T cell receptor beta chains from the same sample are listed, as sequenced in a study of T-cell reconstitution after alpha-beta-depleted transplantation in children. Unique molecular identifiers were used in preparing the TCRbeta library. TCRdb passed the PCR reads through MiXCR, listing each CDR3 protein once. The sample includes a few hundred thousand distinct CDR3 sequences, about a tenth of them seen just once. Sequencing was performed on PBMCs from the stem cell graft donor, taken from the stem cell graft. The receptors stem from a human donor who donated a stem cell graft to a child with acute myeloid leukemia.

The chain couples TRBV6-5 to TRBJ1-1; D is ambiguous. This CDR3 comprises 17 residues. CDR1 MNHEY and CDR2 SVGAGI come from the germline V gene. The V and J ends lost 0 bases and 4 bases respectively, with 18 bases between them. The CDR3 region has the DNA TGTGCCAGCAGTTACTCGAAGTCGGCCGTCATGCCCACTGAAGCTTTCTTT. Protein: CASSYSKSAVMPTEAFF.

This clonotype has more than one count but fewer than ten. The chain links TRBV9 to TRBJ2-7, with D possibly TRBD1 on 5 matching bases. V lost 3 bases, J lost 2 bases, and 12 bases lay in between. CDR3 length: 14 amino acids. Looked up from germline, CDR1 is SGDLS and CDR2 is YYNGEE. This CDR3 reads CASSAPGKTYEQYF. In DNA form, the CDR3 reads TGTGCCAGCAGCGCCCCAGGGAAAACCTACGAGCAGTACTTC.

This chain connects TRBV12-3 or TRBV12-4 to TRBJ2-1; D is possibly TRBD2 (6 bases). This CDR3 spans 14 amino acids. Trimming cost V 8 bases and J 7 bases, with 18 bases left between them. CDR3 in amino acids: CASGPRSGQNEQFF. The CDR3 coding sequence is TGTGCCAGCGGACCTCGCAGCGGGCAGAATGAGCAGTTCTTC.

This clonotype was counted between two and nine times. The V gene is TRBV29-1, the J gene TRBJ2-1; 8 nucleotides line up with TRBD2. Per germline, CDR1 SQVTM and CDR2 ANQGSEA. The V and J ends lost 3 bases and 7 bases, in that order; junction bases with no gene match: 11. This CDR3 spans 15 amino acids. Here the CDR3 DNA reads TGCAGCGTTGACCTCACGGGGGGGCCGGCGAATGAGCAGTTCTTC. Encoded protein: CSVDLTGGPANEQFF.

The CDR3 coding sequence is TGCAGTGTCCGGGTAGCGGGACCCCCGGATACGCAGTATTTT. It encodes CSVRVAGPPDTQYF. The rearrangement uses TRBV20-1 and TRBJ2-3, with 8 bases aligning to TRBD2. This CDR3 comprises 14 residues. Trimming removed 7 bases from V and 6 bases from J; junction bases left unmatched: 12. Germline-derived CDR1 and CDR2 are DFQATT and SNEGSKA (reference sequence).

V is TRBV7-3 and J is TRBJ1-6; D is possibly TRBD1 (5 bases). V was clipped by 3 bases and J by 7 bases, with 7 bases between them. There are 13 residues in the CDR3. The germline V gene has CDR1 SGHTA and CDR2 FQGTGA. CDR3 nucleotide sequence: TGTGCCAGCAGCTTTGGGGGAAATTCACCCCTCCACTTT. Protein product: CASSFGGNSPLHF.

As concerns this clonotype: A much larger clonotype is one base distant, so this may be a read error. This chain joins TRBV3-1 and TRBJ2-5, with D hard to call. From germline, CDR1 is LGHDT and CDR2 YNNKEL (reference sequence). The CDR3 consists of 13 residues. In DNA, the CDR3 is TGTCCCAGCAGCCCCGAGATGCAAGAGACCCAGTACTTC. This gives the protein CPSSPEMQETQYF.

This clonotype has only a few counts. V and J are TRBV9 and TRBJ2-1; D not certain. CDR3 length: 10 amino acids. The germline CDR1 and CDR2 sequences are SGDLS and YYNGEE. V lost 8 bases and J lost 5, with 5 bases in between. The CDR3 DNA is TGTGCCAGGAAAAACAATGAGCAGTTCTTC. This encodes CARKNNEQFF.

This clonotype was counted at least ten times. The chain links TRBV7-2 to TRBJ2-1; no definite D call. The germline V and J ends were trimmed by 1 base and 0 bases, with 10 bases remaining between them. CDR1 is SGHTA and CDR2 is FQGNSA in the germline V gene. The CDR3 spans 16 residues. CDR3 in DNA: TGTGCCAGCAGCTTAGTTGGCGGTAGCTCCTACAATGAGCAGTTCTTC. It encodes CASSLVGGSSYNEQFF. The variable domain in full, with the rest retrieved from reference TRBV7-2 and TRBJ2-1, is GAGVSQSPSNKVTEKGKDVELRCDPISGHTALYWYRQSLGQGLEFLIYFQGNSAPDKSGLPSDRFSAERTGGSVSTLTIQRTQQEDSAVYLCASSLVGGSSYNEQFFGPGTRLTVL.

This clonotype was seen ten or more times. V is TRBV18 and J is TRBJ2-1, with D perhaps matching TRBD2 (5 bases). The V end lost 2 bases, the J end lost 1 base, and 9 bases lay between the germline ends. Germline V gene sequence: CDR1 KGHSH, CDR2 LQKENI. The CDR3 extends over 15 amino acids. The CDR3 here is CASSPSGTSYNEQFF. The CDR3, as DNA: TGTGCCAGCTCACCAAGCGGCACGTCCTACAATGAGCAGTTCTTC.

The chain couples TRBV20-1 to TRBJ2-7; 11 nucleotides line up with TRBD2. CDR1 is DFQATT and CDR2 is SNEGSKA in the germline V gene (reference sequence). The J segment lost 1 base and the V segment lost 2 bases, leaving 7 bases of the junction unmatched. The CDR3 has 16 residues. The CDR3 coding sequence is TGCAGTGCTAGACAGCCTAGCGGGAGGCCTTCCTACGAGCAGTACTTC. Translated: CSARQPSGRPSYEQYF.

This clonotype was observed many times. Here the CDR3 reads CSIQEINQETQYF. Here the CDR3 DNA reads TGCAGCATTCAGGAAATTAACCAAGAGACCCAGTACTTC. The chain recombines TRBV29-1 with TRBJ2-5; D call uncertain. Trimming took off 8 bases at V and 0 bases at J, with 13 bases between the two ends. Looked up from germline, CDR1 is SQVTM and CDR2 is ANQGSEA. CDR3 length: 13 amino acids.

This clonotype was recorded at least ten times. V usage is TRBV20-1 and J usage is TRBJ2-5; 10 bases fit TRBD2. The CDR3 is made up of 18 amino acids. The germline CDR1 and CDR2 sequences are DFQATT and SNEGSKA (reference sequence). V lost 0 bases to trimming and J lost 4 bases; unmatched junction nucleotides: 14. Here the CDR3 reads CSARDLFAIAGGGETQYF. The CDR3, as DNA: TGCAGTGCTAGAGATCTCTTTGCCATAGCGGGGGGAGGAGAGACCCAGTACTTC.

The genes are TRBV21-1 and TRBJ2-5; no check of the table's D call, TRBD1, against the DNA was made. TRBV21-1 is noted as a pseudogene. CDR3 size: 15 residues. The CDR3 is CASSPHGGPGETQYF. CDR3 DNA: TGTGCCAGCAGCCCACATGGGGGGCCGGGGGAGACCCAGTACTTC.